The 19 T cell receptor beta chains given below trace back to one sample, sequenced in a study of shared clonotypes between healthy human individuals. The table came from immunoSEQ multiplex PCR; TCRdb's copy has only in-frame clones and leaves some out. The sample contains approximately 2.5 million clones, 93% of which appear only once. The sequenced sample was naive CD4+ T cells from PBMCs. As for subset: CD45RA+ positively selected. Source of these receptors: a man younger than 35 in good health. Some clones in this sample may be carry-over from other donors' samples.

The V gene is TRBV6-8, the J gene TRBJ1-5, with D hard to call. CDR3 size: 12 residues. Looked up from germline, CDR1 is MNHGY and CDR2 is SAAAGT. Trimming removed 2 bases from V and 5 bases from J, with 4 bases in between. The CDR3 nucleotides are TGTGCCAGCAGTTACGGGGATCAGCCCCAGCATTTT. It is translated as CASSYGDQPQHF.

This clone was found many times. The chain has TRBV7-2 and TRBJ2-1; maybe TRBD1 (6 bases). Germline V lookup: CDR1 SGHTA, CDR2 FQGNSA. V was cut by 2 bases and J by 6 bases, with 8 bases left in between. The CDR3 is 13 residues long. The CDR3 loop is CASSLSRGNEQFF. CDR3 sequence (DNA): TGTGCCAGCAGCTTATCCAGGGGCAATGAGCAGTTCTTC.

This chain uses TRBV16 with TRBJ2-3; D gene ambiguous. Germline V gives CDR1 KGHSY, CDR2 FQNENV. V was cut by 4 bases and J by 3 bases, with 2 bases left in between. This CDR3 is 11 amino acids long. The CDR3 loop is CASSPTDTQYF. CDR3 bases: TGTGCCAGCAGCCCAACAGATACGCAGTATTTT.

This chain joins TRBV6-5 and TRBJ2-4; D not certain. Germline CDR1 is MNHEY and CDR2 is SVGAGI. This CDR3 is 16 amino acids long. V lost 4 bases, J lost 0 bases, and 13 bases lay in between. The CDR3 bases are TGTGCCAGCAGTTCCCGGTTTAATAGAGCCAAAAACATTCAGTACTTC. Translated: CASSSRFNRAKNIQYF.

The rearrangement joins TRBV29-1 to TRBJ2-7, with TRBD2 matching 16 bases. In germline, CDR1 is SQVTM, CDR2 ANQGSEA. Losses at the gene ends were 5 bases for V and 3 bases for J; bases not matched to a gene: 7. The CDR3 totals 16 residues. The CDR3 loop reads CSVSGTSGRAVYEQYF. Here the CDR3 DNA reads TGCAGCGTTAGCGGGACTAGCGGGAGGGCCGTCTACGAGCAGTACTTC.

This chain joins TRBV14 and TRBJ2-7; TRBD1 agrees at 7 bases. Germline CDR1 reads SGHDN; CDR2 reads FVKESK. V dropped 4 bases and J dropped 0; count of bases not matched to a gene: 3. This CDR3 is 14 amino acids long. CDR3 bases: TGTGCCAGCAGCCCGGGACAGAACTCCTACGAGCAGTACTTC. This gives the protein CASSPGQNSYEQYF.

In this sample, this clone turned up once. V usage is TRBV28 and J usage is TRBJ1-4; the D is unclear. V was pared by 2 bases and J by 3 bases, with 10 bases between. Germline V gives CDR1 MDHEN, CDR2 SYDVKM. The CDR3 spans 15 residues. CDR3 sequence: CASSLLGLANEKLFF. CDR3 nucleotide sequence: TGTGCCAGCAGTTTACTGGGGTTAGCTAATGAAAAACTGTTTTTT. The variable domain in full, completed from reference TRBV28 and TRBJ1-4, reads DVKVTQSSRYLVKRTGEKVFLECVQDMDHENMFWYRQDPGLGLRLIYFSYDVKMKEKGDIPEGYSVSREKKERFSLILESASTNQTSMYLCASSLLGLANEKLFFGSGTQLSVL.

The rearrangement joins TRBV11-2 to TRBJ2-6; D ambiguous. The V gene's germline CDR1 is SGHAT and CDR2 FQNNGV. V was cut by 5 bases and J by 5 bases, with 7 bases left in between. This CDR3 comprises 13 residues. The CDR3 nucleotides are TGTGCCAGCAGCCCCCCGTGGGCCAACGTCCTGACTTTC. This encodes CASSPPWANVLTF.

The gene calls are TRBV20-1 and TRBJ2-7; 9 nucleotides line up with TRBD1. The CDR3 extends over 11 amino acids. V shed 8 bases and J 7 bases; nucleotides not matched to a gene: 6. Germline V gene lookup returns CDR1 DFQATT and CDR2 SNEGSKA (reference sequence). The CDR3 bases are TGCAGTATACAGGGGGCTAGGGAGCAGTACTTC. Translation: CSIQGAREQYF.

This rearrangement joins TRBV6-5 to TRBJ1-1; D may be TRBD1 (5 bases). Germline V gives CDR1 MNHEY, CDR2 SVGAGI. V lost 6 bases and J 6 bases, leaving 20 bases between the germline ends. The length of the CDR3 is 15 residues. CDR3 protein: CASSTGPLPGAEAFF. For the CDR3, the DNA is TGTGCCAGCAGCACGGGGCCGCTCCCGGGGGCTGAAGCTTTCTTT.

The chain couples TRBV19 to TRBJ2-4; D gene unclear. This CDR3 contains 14 residues. V lost 7 bases and J 7 bases, leaving 17 bases between the germline ends. Germline V gene lookup returns CDR1 LNHDA and CDR2 SQIVND (reference sequence). The CDR3 DNA sequence: TGTGCCAGTACCCTAAGCTTTGGGTGGAACATTCAGTACTTC. Translated, it gives CASTLSFGWNIQYF.

This clone was seen only once. The J gene is TRBJ2-6, the V gene TRBV7-2, with D uncertain. Per the germline V gene, CDR1 is SGHTA and CDR2 is FQGNSA. Trimming stripped 5 bases from V and 1 base from J, with 9 bases between. The CDR3 loop spans 15 amino acids. This CDR3 is CASSRVSSGANVLTF. The CDR3 nucleotides are TGTGCCAGCAGCCGCGTTTCGTCTGGGGCCAACGTCCTGACTTTC.

For the CDR3, the DNA is TGTGCCAGCAGTATACGACAGAATGGAGCTTTCTTT. Its protein product is CASSIRQNGAFF. V and J are TRBV28 and TRBJ1-1; possible D gene TRBD1, 5 bases. Germline CDR1 and CDR2: MDHEN and SYDVKM. Trimming shortened V by 5 bases and J by 10 bases, and 14 bases separated the two germline ends. This CDR3 comprises 12 residues.

This chain uses TRBV7-2 with TRBJ2-3, with D uncertain. Trimming removed 5 bases at V and 2 bases at J, with 11 bases between. CDR1 SGHTA and CDR2 FQGNSA come from the germline V gene. This CDR3 is built from 14 residues. CDR3 DNA: TGTGCCAGCAGCCTAGATGGCGCCACAGATACGCAGTATTTT. Encoded protein: CASSLDGATDTQYF.

The gene calls are TRBV7-9 and TRBJ2-7; TRBD2 matches 13 bases. The germline V gene encodes CDR1 SEHNR and CDR2 FQNEAQ (reference sequence). This CDR3 spans 19 amino acids. Unmatched junction bases numbered 11, after V lost 1 base and J lost 2 bases. CDR3 protein: CASSLGLTSGRATAYEQYF. DNA for the CDR3: TGTGCCAGCAGCTTAGGGCTAACTAGCGGGAGGGCAACCGCCTACGAGCAGTACTTC.

J is TRBJ1-1 and V is TRBV18; possibly TRBD1 for D (5 bases). Trimming left V 6 bases short and J 4 bases short, with 18 bases between. CDR1 is KGHSH and CDR2 is LQKENI in the germline V gene. This CDR3 has 15 residues. CDR3 protein: CASSPNLGEATEAFF. CDR3 nucleotide sequence: TGTGCCAGCTCGCCCAACCTGGGGGAGGCCACTGAAGCTTTCTTT. Looking up the rest from reference TRBV18 and TRBJ1-1 gives the full variable domain: NAGVMQNPRHLVRRRGQEARLRCSPMKGHSHVYWYRQLPEEGLKFMVYLQKENIIDESGMPKERFSAEFPKEGPSILRIQQVVRGDSAAYFCASSPNLGEATEAFFGQGTRLTVV.

The V and J genes are TRBV7-9 and TRBJ1-2, with D possibly being TRBD1 (6 bases). The CDR3 covers 15 residues. The V end lost 5 bases, the J end lost 4 bases, and 17 bases lay between the germline ends. The germline V gene encodes CDR1 SEHNR and CDR2 FQNEAQ (reference sequence). CDR3 amino acids: CASSPGHADLYGYTF. The CDR3 coding sequence is TGTGCCAGCAGCCCGGGACACGCGGATCTCTATGGCTACACCTTC.

The genes are TRBV6-5 and TRBJ2-3; TRBD1 matches 9 bases. The CDR3 spans 15 residues. Germline loops: CDR1 MNHEY, CDR2 SVGAGI. V trimming: 2 bases; J trimming: 2 bases; junction bases outside the gene matches: 2. The CDR3 loop reads CASSYGQGSTDTQYF. CDR3 nucleotide sequence: TGTGCCAGCAGTTACGGACAGGGGTCCACAGATACGCAGTATTTT.

The V and J genes are TRBV29-1 and TRBJ1-2, with 7 bases that match TRBD1. The CDR3 consists of 14 residues. Germline CDR1 is SQVTM and CDR2 is ANQGSEA. Losses at the gene ends were 6 bases for V and 1 base for J; bases not matched to a gene: 8. The CDR3 spells CSVTGTEDNYGYTF. The CDR3 DNA sequence: TGCAGCGTCACCGGGACAGAGGATAACTATGGCTACACCTTC.